Each of the 25 T cell receptor beta chains below was sequenced from the same sample in a study of neoadjuvant anti-PD-1 for oral cavity cancer. Some clones are missing from TCRdb's copy, which holds only in-frame ones; the method was immunoSEQ multiplex PCR. The sample carries 10,000 to 11,000 clones, about 50% recorded once. Sequencing was performed on tumor tissue, taken before nivolumab (anti-PD-1) treatment. All receptors come from a person aged 35-79 years with oral cavity squamous cell carcinoma.

The V and J genes are TRBV11-2 and TRBJ2-6, with 7 bases identical to TRBD2. Germline trimming cut 4 bases from V and 0 bases from J; bases unmatched to any gene: 9. Per the germline V gene, CDR1 is SGHAT and CDR2 is FQNNGV. The CDR3 is made up of 18 amino acids. The CDR3 reads CASSSIAGLSSGANVLTF. The CDR3 DNA follows: TGTGCCAGCAGCTCCATAGCGGGTCTGAGCTCTGGGGCCAACGTCCTGACTTTC. Full variable domain (missing parts from reference TRBV11-2 and TRBJ2-6): EAGVAQSPRYKIIEKRQSVAFWCNPISGHATLYWYQQILGQGPKLLIQFQNNGVVDDSQLPKDRFSAERLKGVDSTLKIQPAKLEDSAVYLCASSSIAGLSSGANVLTFGAGSRLTVL.

By share of the sample, this clone is medium-sized. The gene calls are TRBV11-2 and TRBJ1-5; no reliable D call. Germline V gene lookup returns CDR1 SGHAT and CDR2 FQNNGV. The CDR3 covers 15 residues. The V gene lost 0 bases and the J gene lost 7 bases, with 13 bases spanning the gap. CDR3 amino acids: CASSLEPQVGQPQHF. The CDR3 DNA reads TGTGCCAGCAGCTTAGAGCCCCAGGTGGGCCAGCCCCAGCATTTT.

The chain carries TRBV15 and TRBJ1-1; tentatively, D is TRBD1 (5 bases). Trimming took off 0 bases at V and 0 bases at J, with 11 bases between the two ends. The CDR3 loop spans 16 amino acids. Per the germline V gene, CDR1 is LNHNV and CDR2 is YYDKDF (reference sequence). CDR3 coding DNA: TGTGCCACCAGCAGAGATCTTCGGGGGGTGAACACTGAAGCTTTCTTT. It is translated as CATSRDLRGVNTEAFF.

The sample holds a few counts of this clone. The chain links TRBV5-4 to TRBJ1-2; no clear D gene. V dropped 0 bases and J dropped 8 bases, with 11 bases sitting between them. The germline CDR1 and CDR2 sequences are SGHNT and YYREEE (reference sequence). The CDR3 has 13 residues. The CDR3 coding sequence is TGTGCCAGCAGCTTGGAGGACCCGCGGGGCTACACCTTC. Translated: CASSLEDPRGYTF.

The chain employs TRBV6-1 and TRBJ1-1; D is unclear. Trimming took 1 base from V and 3 from J, leaving 12 bases between them. Germline V gives CDR1 MNHNS, CDR2 SASEGT. The CDR3 is made up of 15 amino acids. The chain's CDR3 is CASSEDSQRDTEAFF. As DNA, the CDR3 is TGTGCCAGCAGTGAAGACTCCCAAAGGGACACTGAAGCTTTCTTT.

This chain joins TRBV10-2 and TRBJ1-1, with 7 bases aligning to TRBD1. The germline gives CDR1 WSHSY, CDR2 SAAADI. The J segment lost 2 bases and the V segment lost 8 bases, leaving 8 bases of the junction unmatched. The CDR3 is 14 residues long. In nucleotides, the CDR3 is TGCGCCAGCCGACAGGGATCTTTTAACACTGAAGCTTTCTTT. Translation: CASRQGSFNTEAFF.

This clone was detected only a few times. V is TRBV7-3 and J is TRBJ1-5, with D tentatively TRBD1 (5 bases). From germline, CDR1 is SGHTA and CDR2 FQGTGA. The CDR3 has 14 residues. V was cut by 4 bases and J by 6 bases, with 13 bases left in between. The CDR3 DNA sequence: TGTGCCAGCAGCTCCCGCGGGGGAGGTCAGCCCCAGCATTTT. This encodes CASSSRGGGQPQHF.

Turning to this clone: Other DNA sequences in the sample encode the same CDR3. This chain uses TRBV11-2 with TRBJ1-5, with unresolved D. Germline V gene data show CDR1 as SGHAT and CDR2 as FQNNGV. V was cut by 1 base and J by 3 bases, with 4 bases left in between. The CDR3 runs to 13 residues. CDR3 nucleotides: TGTGCCAGCAGCTTAGGGACCAATCAGCCCCAGCATTTT. It specifies CASSLGTNQPQHF.

This clone was observed a handful of times. The chain uses TRBV30 and TRBJ2-1, with a tentative D call TRBD1 (5 bases). CDR1 and CDR2 from the germline V gene are GTSNPN and SVGIG (reference sequence). The CDR3 is 15 amino acids. Trimming removed 4 bases from V and 10 bases from J, with 23 bases in between. CDR3 in amino acids: CAWTLGVSIGNEQFF. DNA for the CDR3: TGTGCCTGGACTCTAGGGGTATCGATAGGGAACGAGCAGTTCTTC.

The rearrangement joins TRBV10-3 to TRBJ2-7, with D tentatively TRBD2 (5 bases). Germline-derived CDR1 and CDR2 are ENHRY and SYGVKD. The CDR3 runs to 15 residues. V was shortened by 5 bases and J by 3 bases, with 17 bases between the two germline ends. This CDR3 is CAISIKPGTDYEQYF. CDR3 nucleotide sequence: TGTGCCATCAGTATTAAACCGGGAACCGACTACGAGCAGTACTTC.

The chain is built from TRBV5-4 and TRBJ1-1, with 9 nucleotides matching TRBD1. The V and J ends lost 3 bases and 1 base, in that order; junction bases with no gene match: 4. The CDR3 consists of 15 residues. Germline-derived CDR1 and CDR2 are SGHNT and YYREEE (reference sequence). This chain's CDR3 is CASSSWDRENTEAFF. The CDR3 DNA follows: TGTGCCAGCAGCTCCTGGGACAGGGAGAACACTGAAGCTTTCTTT.

The V gene is TRBV6-5, the J gene TRBJ1-5; a weak D match, TRBD1 (6 bases). This CDR3 has 14 residues. Trimming stripped 2 bases from V and 3 bases from J, with 8 bases between. Germline V lookup: CDR1 MNHEY, CDR2 SVGAGI. This CDR3 is CASSYRGNNQPQHF. CDR3 bases: TGTGCCAGCAGTTACAGGGGGAACAATCAGCCCCAGCATTTT.

This chain uses TRBV6-1 with TRBJ2-2, with D unresolved. CDR3 length equals 13 residues. Germline loops: CDR1 MNHNS, CDR2 SASEGT. V lost 4 bases, J lost 4 bases, and 7 bases lay in between. In DNA form, the CDR3 reads TGTGCCAGCAGTGGAAAAGCCACCGGGGAGCTGTTTTTT. It specifies CASSGKATGELFF.

This chain connects TRBV6-6 to TRBJ1-5; D might be TRBD1 (6 bases). V gave up 6 bases and J gave up 0 bases, with 12 bases separating them. CDR3 length: 15 amino acids. Germline CDR1 and CDR2: MNHNY and SVGAGI (reference sequence). The CDR3 bases are TGTGCCAGCAGCCAACAGGGAGGTAGCAATCAGCCCCAGCATTTT. Its translation is CASSQQGGSNQPQHF.

This clone turned up a few times. This sequence joins TRBV4-3 and TRBJ1-2; D remains ambiguous. Trimming cost V 0 bases and J 12 bases, with 23 bases left between them. CDR3 length: 16 amino acids. Germline V gene lookup returns CDR1 LGHNA and CDR2 YSLEER. The CDR3, as DNA: TGCGCCAGCAGCCAAGAGTTTCGACAACTCATCCCCGCGAACACCTTC. This sequence encodes CASSQEFRQLIPANTF.

This clone was picked up a small number of times. The rearrangement links TRBV28 to TRBJ1-5; 11 bases match TRBD1. Germline V gene sequence: CDR1 MDHEN, CDR2 SYDVKM. V dropped 3 bases and J dropped 0; count of bases not matched to a gene: 1. This CDR3 comprises 16 residues. CDR3: CASSLDRGLSNQPQHF. The CDR3 DNA reads TGTGCCAGCAGTTTGGACAGGGGGCTTAGCAATCAGCCCCAGCATTTT.

This clone was counted between two and nine times. The rearrangement uses TRBV4-3 and TRBJ1-2; D not certain. The CDR3 covers 16 residues. Germline CDR1 LGHNA, CDR2 YSLEER. The V and J ends lost 1 base and 0 bases respectively, with 12 bases between them. This chain's CDR3 is CASSQVGTATNYGYTF. The CDR3 coding sequence is TGCGCCAGCAGCCAAGTAGGAACCGCAACTAACTATGGCTACACCTTC.

The rearrangement links TRBV6-6 to TRBJ1-5; D call uncertain. This CDR3 has 14 amino acids. V was trimmed by 2 bases and J by 6 bases, leaving 11 bases between them. Per germline, CDR1 MNHNY and CDR2 SVGAGI (reference sequence). In DNA, the CDR3 is TGTGCCAGCAGTTACGGCTCGGCTGCTCAGCCCCAGCATTTT. Translation: CASSYGSAAQPQHF.

V is TRBV15 and J is TRBJ2-5; TRBD2 aligns across 7 bases. The CDR3 spans 14 residues. CDR1 is LNHNV, CDR2 YYDKDF, per germline (reference sequence). The ends lost 0 bases at V and 7 bases at J; junction bases unmatched: 5. CDR3 sequence: CATSRDSGWGTQYF. Here the CDR3 DNA reads TGTGCCACCAGCAGAGATAGCGGGTGGGGGACCCAGTACTTC.

This clone was recorded only once. The J gene is TRBJ2-1, the V gene TRBV5-6; 9 bases align to TRBD2. Trimming took 1 base from V and 8 from J; bases not matched to a gene: 4. The CDR3 consists of 14 residues. CDR1 and CDR2 from the germline V gene are SGHDT and YYEEEE. CDR3 sequence: CASSLPSGDDEQFF. In DNA, the CDR3 is TGTGCCAGCAGCTTGCCTAGCGGGGACGATGAGCAGTTCTTC.

This clone was seen a few times. This chain joins TRBV7-9 and TRBJ2-5; TRBD1 aligns across 8 bases. The CDR3 contains 16 residues. The V segment lost 5 bases and the J segment 5 bases; nucleotides outside the gene matches: 13. Looked up from germline, CDR1 is SEHNR and CDR2 is FQNEAQ (reference sequence). The DNA for the CDR3 is TGTGCCAGCAGCCTATCTGGGCAGGGGGCGAAGGAGACCCAGTACTTC. This translates into CASSLSGQGAKETQYF.

This clone turned up a few times. CDR3 bases: TGTGCCACCAGCAGAGATGCGACCTCGGCCCAGCATTTT. This sequence encodes CATSRDATSAQHF. The chain uses TRBV15 and TRBJ1-5; D is unresolved. The CDR3 runs to 13 residues. Germline-derived CDR1 and CDR2 are LNHNV and YYDKDF (reference sequence). Trimming left V 0 bases short and J 11 bases short, with 11 bases between. Based on the CDR3 plus reference TRBV15 and TRBJ1-5, the full variable domain is DAMVIQNPRYQVTQFGKPVTLSCSQTLNHNVMYWYQQKSSQAPKLLFHYYDKDFNNEADTPDNFQSRRPNTSFCFLDIRSPGLGDTAMYLCATSRDATSAQHFGDGTRLSIL.

This clone was recorded a few times. V and J are TRBV5-4 and TRBJ1-6; D ambiguous. The V gene's germline CDR1 is SGHNT and CDR2 YYREEE (reference sequence). The CDR3 spans 13 residues. V lost 4 bases and J lost 8, with 10 bases in between. This CDR3 is CASSVDLHSPLHF. CDR3 in DNA: TGTGCCAGCAGCGTGGACCTACATTCACCCCTCCACTTT.

The sample holds one count of this clone. This rearrangement joins TRBV4-2 to TRBJ2-7; D tentatively fits TRBD1 or TRBD2 (5 bases each). CDR1 and CDR2 from the germline V gene are LGHNA and YNFKEQ. The CDR3 totals 16 residues. V was clipped by 0 bases and J by 3 bases, with 15 bases between them. The CDR3 bases are TGTGCCAGCAGCCAAGAGATGAGGGGCCCCCACTACGAGCAGTACTTC. Translating it yields CASSQEMRGPHYEQYF.

The chain links TRBV19 to TRBJ2-1, with TRBD2 matching over 9 bases. The CDR3 has 16 residues. Germline CDR1 and CDR2: LNHDA and SQIVND (reference sequence). The trim removed 3 bases at V and 5 bases at J, leaving 8 bases unmatched. This chain's CDR3 is CASSIASGAVNNEQFF. The CDR3 region has the DNA TGTGCCAGTAGTATCGCTAGCGGGGCGGTGAACAATGAGCAGTTCTTC. The full variable domain, rest sourced from reference TRBV19 and TRBJ2-1, is DGGITQSPKYLFRKEGQNVTLSCEQNLNHDAMYWYRQDPGQGLRLIYYSQIVNDFQKGDIAEGYSVSREKKESFPLTVTSAQKNPTAFYLCASSIASGAVNNEQFFGPGTRLTVL.